A selection of T cell receptor beta chains follows, all from one sample in a study of T cells after somatic rescue of genetic block. Libraries were prepared by immunoSEQ multiplex PCR; TCRdb keeps only in-frame clonotypes and omits some of them. The repertoire holds approximately 7,600 clones, over 70% seen once, with under 30% in the top ten. The sequencing input was peripheral blood mononuclear cells (PBMCs). The receptors derive from a boy younger than 18. CDR3s include the opening cysteine and the closing phenylalanine or tryptophan. A D gene is named only where the DNA matches it firmly. Clone size is given for some rows only: seen once, a few or many times, or a class if the clone is expanded.

V,J,D,size,CDR3,DNA
TRBV10-3,TRBJ1-6,-,-,CAISSQGFDSPLHF,TGTGCCATCAGTAGTCAGGGTTTCGATTCACCCCTCCACTTT
TRBV7-9,TRBJ2-7,TRBD2,-,CASSSPRDSGDSYEQYF,TGTGCCAGCAGCTCCCCCAGGGATAGCGGGGATTCCTACGAGCAGTACTTC
TRBV7-9,TRBJ1-1,TRBD1,few,CASSLSPGTGSHTEAFF,TGTGCCAGCAGCTTAAGCCCGGGGACAGGGTCTCACACTGAAGCTTTCTTT
TRBV27,TRBJ2-5,TRBD2,-,CASSLRPSGRVATQYF,TGTGCCAGCAGTTTACGGCCTAGCGGGAGAGTGGCGACCCAGTACTTC
TRBV4-3,TRBJ2-1,-,-,CASSQSGRGPYNEQFF,TGCGCCAGCAGCCAGAGCGGACGGGGCCCCTACAATGAGCAGTTCTTC
TRBV11-2,TRBJ2-5,-,medium-sized,CASSYGGVETQYF,TGTGCCAGCAGCTATGGGGGAGTAGAGACCCAGTACTTC
TRBV28,TRBJ1-6,-,-,CASRLGGAYNSPLHF,TGTGCCAGCAGACTCGGGGGGGCATATAATTCACCCCTCCACTTT
TRBV28,TRBJ2-4,-,-,CASSFLPLAKNIQYF,TGTGCCAGCAGTTTCTTGCCCTTAGCCAAAAACATTCAGTACTTC
TRBV7-9,TRBJ2-3,TRBD2,-,CASSQTSGSTDTQYF,TGTGCCAGCAGCCAGACTAGCGGGAGCACAGATACGCAGTATTTT
TRBV27,TRBJ1-4,TRBD1,-,CASSFYPPGQTPEKLFF,TGTGCCAGCAGTTTTTATCCCCCGGGACAGACTCCTGAAAAACTGTTTTTT
TRBV4-1,TRBJ2-7,TRBD2,-,CASSHRLAGSYEQYF,TGCGCCAGCAGCCACCGGCTAGCGGGGAGCTACGAGCAGTACTTC
TRBV6-1,TRBJ2-3,-,-,CASRLYSSTDTQYF,TGTGCCAGCAGGTTATACAGCAGCACAGATACGCAGTATTTT
TRBV4-1,TRBJ1-5,-,few,CASSQDPLYQPQHF,TGCGCCAGCAGCCAAGACCCCCTGTATCAGCCCCAGCATTTT
TRBV27,TRBJ2-7,TRBD1,medium-sized,CASSPGQGASEQYF,TGTGCCAGCAGTCCGGGACAGGGGGCGTCCGAGCAGTACTTC
TRBV11-3,TRBJ2-2,-,-,CASSSPGWLITGELFF,TGTGCCAGCAGCTCTCCCGGGTGGCTCATCACCGGGGAGCTGTTTTTT
TRBV11-3,TRBJ1-1,-,-,CASSLVGNTEAFF,TGTGCCAGCAGCTTAGTGGGGAACACTGAAGCTTTCTTT
TRBV2,TRBJ1-2,TRBD1,-,CASSGGQGDLVYTF,TGTGCCAGCAGCGGGGGACAGGGTGATCTTGTCTACACCTTC
TRBV29-1,TRBJ1-1,-,-,CSVEPRTAFNTEAFF,TGCAGCGTTGAACCTAGGACAGCGTTCAACACTGAAGCTTTCTTT
TRBV2,TRBJ1-2,TRBD1,-,CASSSRQGGIGGYTF,TGTGCCAGCAGTTCCCGACAGGGAGGTATTGGTGGCTACACCTTC
TRBV4-1,TRBJ1-2,TRBD1,-,CASSPLSGQAFSTF,TGCGCCAGCAGCCCCCTTTCCGGACAGGCCTTCTCCACCTTC
TRBV7-2,TRBJ1-1,-,-,CASSRAGAKNTEAFF,TGTGCCAGCAGCCGCGCCGGTGCCAAGAACACTGAAGCTTTCTTT
TRBV9,TRBJ2-1,TRBD2,-,CASSVVPSGRAEQFF,TGTGCCAGCAGCGTGGTACCTAGCGGGAGGGCTGAGCAGTTCTTC
TRBV27,TRBJ1-6,-,-,CASSLWGVSTKALHF,TGTGCCAGCAGTTTATGGGGAGTCTCCACTAAGGCCCTCCACTTT
TRBV10-2,TRBJ1-1,-,-,CASSDLAEAFF,TGCGCCAGCAGTGATTTGGCTGAAGCTTTCTTT
TRBV18,TRBJ2-1,TRBD2,-,CASSRSSGSSHNEQFF,TGTGCCAGCTCACGTAGCAGCGGGAGCTCCCACAATGAGCAGTTCTTC
TRBV6-5,TRBJ1-1,-,-,CASSTTVNTEAFF,TGTGCCAGCAGTACCACAGTGAACACTGAAGCTTTCTTT
TRBV4-3,TRBJ1-2,-,-,CASSQDRLNYGYTF,TGCGCCAGCAGCCAGGACAGACTAAACTATGGCTACACCTTC
TRBV20-1,TRBJ2-7,-,-,CSPQESYEQYF,TGCTCCCCCCAGGAGTCCTACGAGCAGTACTTC
TRBV6-5,TRBJ1-5,TRBD1,-,CASSRGDRANQPQHF,TGTGCCAGCAGCAGGGGGGACAGGGCAAATCAGCCCCAGCATTTT
TRBV18,TRBJ2-5,TRBD2,-,CASSPLTSGEKQETQYF,TGTGCCAGCTCACCACTAACTAGCGGGGAAAAACAAGAGACCCAGTACTTC
TRBV15,TRBJ2-7,-,-,CATSRDYGKGRTSYEQYF,TGTGCCACCAGCAGAGATTATGGGAAAGGGAGGACCTCCTACGAGCAGTACTTC
TRBV19,TRBJ1-2,TRBD1,-,CASSIDNRGPVGYTF,TGTGCCAGTAGTATAGATAACAGGGGGCCGGTTGGCTACACCTTC
TRBV6-5,TRBJ1-2,TRBD1,-,CASSYLTGGGYGYTF,TGTGCCAGCAGTTACCTGACAGGGGGGGGATATGGCTACACCTTC
TRBV11-2,TRBJ2-7,-,-,CASSLVGEQYF,TGTGCCAGCAGCTTAGTGGGCGAGCAGTACTTC
TRBV28,TRBJ2-1,-,-,CASSLPLASLKGNEQFF,TGTGCCAGCAGTTTACCCCTAGCGAGCCTAAAAGGCAATGAGCAGTTCTTC
TRBV9,TRBJ1-1,-,-,CASSVGQGSSAEAFF,TGTGCCAGCAGCGTAGGGCAGGGGAGTTCGGCTGAAGCTTTCTTT
TRBV9,TRBJ2-5,-,once,CASSVMGAMETQYF,TGTGCCAGCAGCGTAATGGGGGCTATGGAGACCCAGTACTTC
TRBV4-1,TRBJ2-5,-,once,CASSQGDLTETQYF,TGCGCCAGCAGCCAAGGGGACTTGACAGAGACCCAGTACTTC
TRBV19,TRBJ2-3,TRBD2,-,CASSIGTTAGGADTQYF,TGTGCCAGTAGTATAGGGACTACCGCGGGGGGAGCGGATACGCAGTATTTT
TRBV9,TRBJ1-2,TRBD1,once,CASSVGGGTAYYGYTF,TGTGCCAGCAGCGTAGGCGGGGGGACAGCCTACTATGGCTACACCTTC
TRBV19,TRBJ2-7,TRBD2,-,CASPRTGTTPTYEQYF,TGTGCCAGTCCCCGAACCGGGACTACACCAACTTACGAGCAGTACTTC
TRBV11-3,TRBJ2-2,-,-,CASRGVAENTGELFF,TGTGCCAGCAGAGGGGTGGCCGAGAACACCGGGGAGCTGTTTTTT
TRBV20-1,TRBJ1-1,-,-,CSAERNTEAFF,TGCAGTGCAGAAAGGAACACTGAAGCTTTCTTT
TRBV7-9,TRBJ2-5,TRBD1,-,CASSWGQLQETQYF,TGTGCCAGCAGCTGGGGACAGCTCCAAGAGACCCAGTACTTC
TRBV18,TRBJ2-5,-,-,CASSPLGGPGRLAETQYF,TGTGCCAGCTCACCATTGGGAGGTCCCGGACGGCTCGCAGAGACCCAGTACTTC
TRBV7-2,TRBJ1-1,TRBD1,-,CASSLFGASGGFEAFF,TGTGCCAGCAGCTTATTTGGGGCGTCAGGGGGGTTTGAAGCTTTCTTT
TRBV12-5,TRBJ2-3,-,-,CASGLRRTRTDTQYF,TGTGCTAGTGGTTTGAGACGGACACGCACAGATACGCAGTATTTT